A single sample is the source of the 8 T cell receptor beta chains below, sequenced in a study of T cells after yellow fever vaccination (dated by TCRdb to between 2018 and 2021). In the paper's terms, the treatment or condition label means: live attenuated yellow fever vaccine strain. The receptor library was made with 5' RACE. TCRdb lists the instrument as Illumina NovaSeq 6000. Using fastp trimming at Q25 and MiXCR clonotype assembly, TCRdb reanalyzed the public sequencing data and kept in-frame beta chains. Here each entry gathers all rows of one CDR3 protein and keeps the most common genes and DNA. Here the sample has some 320,000 distinct CDR3 sequences; roughly 4.3% occur a single time. The ten largest clones add up to about 26% of the sample. The source was PBMCs, collected 5 days after the yellow fever booster vaccination. These receptors were taken from a young man who received the YFV17D yellow fever vaccine.

At least ten counts were recorded for this clonotype. The chain links TRBV5-1 to TRBJ1-6; a possible D gene is TRBD1 (6 bases). Germline-derived CDR1 and CDR2 are SGHRS and YFSETQ. V gave up 5 bases and J gave up 10 bases, with 16 bases separating them. The CDR3 length is 14 residues. The chain's CDR3 is CASRPGGGKSPLHF. CDR3 nucleotides: TGCGCCAGCAGACCTGGGGGCGGGAAATCACCCCTCCACTTT.

This clonotype was found many times. The chain combines TRBV11-2 with TRBJ2-5; 9 nucleotides agree with TRBD1. Looked up from germline, CDR1 is SGHAT and CDR2 is FQNNGV. This CDR3 contains 14 residues. V was pared by 5 bases and J by 3 bases, with 4 bases of the junction left unmatched. CDR3 loop: CASSDRTGEETQYF. In DNA, the CDR3 is TGTGCCAGCAGCGACCGGACAGGGGAAGAGACCCAGTACTTC.

In its sample, this clonotype was seen a few times. The chain couples TRBV4-1 to TRBJ2-7; no clear D. Trimming removed 5 bases at V and 0 bases at J, with 11 bases between. This CDR3 region has 14 residues. CDR1 and CDR2 from the germline V gene are MGHRA and YSYEKL. This chain's CDR3 is CASSVPGRSYEQYF. The CDR3 nucleotides read TGCGCCAGCAGCGTCCCGGGCCGCTCCTACGAGCAGTACTTC.

This clonotype showed up just a few times. The gene calls are TRBV28 and TRBJ1-1; no definite D call. This CDR3 comprises 12 residues. The ends were cut back, 5 bases at V and 4 bases at J, with 8 bases in the middle. The germline CDR1 and CDR2 sequences are MDHEN and SYDVKM. CDR3 nucleotide sequence: TGTGCCAGCAGTATCACGGGCACTGAAGCTTTCTTT. It codes for CASSITGTEAFF.

This clonotype came up many times. V usage is TRBV5-1 and J usage is TRBJ2-2; 10 bases agree with TRBD2. The CDR3 totals 16 residues. After removal of 3 bases from V and 1 base from J, the junction contained 3 bases not matched to a gene. Germline-derived CDR1 and CDR2 are SGHRS and YFSETQ. CDR3 residues: CASSSSGGLNTGELFF. The CDR3 nucleotides are TGCGCCAGCAGCTCTAGCGGGGGCTTGAACACCGGGGAGCTGTTTTTT.

The V and J genes are TRBV13 and TRBJ2-3; D may match TRBD1 or TRBD2 (5 bases each). Germline V gives CDR1 PRHDT, CDR2 FYEKMQ (reference sequence). The CDR3 length is 13 residues. Between the trimmed V and J ends, which lost 5 bases and 6 bases, there was a span of 12 bases. In DNA form, the CDR3 reads TGTGCCAGCAGCCCCAGAGAGGGGGATACGCAGTATTTT. This translates into CASSPREGDTQYF.

In this sample, this clonotype turned up a few times. The chain combines TRBV27 with TRBJ1-5; tentatively, D is TRBD1 (5 bases). V shed 5 bases and J shed 3 bases, with 14 bases lying between them. The CDR3 totals 15 residues. Germline V gene data show CDR1 as MNHEY and CDR2 as SMNVEV (reference sequence). The CDR3 DNA reads TGTGCCAGCAGTCCAGCTTCAGGGTTCAATCAGCCCCAGCATTTT. It specifies CASSPASGFNQPQHF.

Remarks on this clonotype: Mismatch with germline at one junction end may stem from a read error. The J gene is TRBJ2-1, the V gene TRBV7-8; TRBD2 matches 8 bases. The CDR3 loop spans 15 amino acids. From germline, CDR1 is SGHVS and CDR2 FQNEAQ. The CDR3 DNA follows: TGTGCCAGCAGCTTTTTTTTGCGGGGGGAGAATGGGCAGTTCTTC. Amino acids: CASSFFLRGENGQFF.